This T cell receptor beta chain was profiled in a study of blood T cell repertoires in COVID-19. Background on the study: Samples came from the United States, Italy and Spain, spanning acute and convalescent COVID-19. In each case, the material was cDNA or gDNA derived from T cells, B-cell-depleted T cells, or PBMCs.

Original analysis: How many nucleated cells were present was estimated from reference gene primer amplification. The repertoire was sequenced with immunoSEQ multiplex PCR; TCRdb's copy has only in-frame clones and lacks some. Clone size and the V and J calls come from that table; the DNA yielded D and trimming. Of fewer than 200,000 clones in the sample, about 80% were seen once. Trimming pared 2 bases from V and 3 bases from J, leaving 13 bases between. The CDR3 consists of 15 residues. Germline CDR1 is SNHLY and CDR2 is FYNNEI. The source material was peripheral blood. The J gene is TRBJ1-2, the V gene TRBV2; D is uncertain. The sequence derives from a woman between 65 and 79 years old with acute or convalescent COVID-19. The CDR3 is CASSERPGSDYGYTF. The CDR3 DNA sequence: TGTGCCAGCAGTGAAAGACCCGGGAGCGACTATGGCTACACCTTC.